The 8 T cell receptor beta chains presented below share a single source sample, sequenced in a study of Graves' ophthalmopathy and Graves' hyperthyroidism. Amplification of TCR beta CDR3 regions used RNA transcripts. After a first-round RT-PCR with HTBI primers, a second-round multiplex PCR was run. TCRdb re-called the multiplex PCR reads with MiXCR, one entry per CDR3 protein. Among around 660,000 distinct CDR3 sequences listed, about 40% were seen once. Sequencing used peripheral blood. These TCRs come from an adult man with Graves' ophthalmopathy.

Only a few counts were recorded for this clonotype. Here the CDR3 reads CASNRLAMGTDTQYF. Written as DNA, the CDR3 is TGTGCCAGCAACAGACTAGCGATGGGCACAGATACGCAGTATTTT. The chain couples TRBV2 to TRBJ2-3; 8 bases are shared with TRBD2. The germline V gene has CDR1 SNHLY and CDR2 FYNNEI. Trimming took 7 bases from V and 1 from J; bases not matched to a gene: 7. The CDR3 runs to 15 residues.

This clonotype was observed at least ten times. The V and J genes are TRBV10-3 and TRBJ2-6; 7 positions match TRBD1. J was trimmed by 0 bases and V by 6 bases; bases with no gene match: 5. CDR3 length equals 16 residues. The V gene's germline CDR1 is ENHRY and CDR2 SYGVKD. As DNA, the CDR3 is TGTGCCATCAGCGGGACAGCAGACTCTGGGGCCAACGTCCTGACTTTC. Protein product: CAISGTADSGANVLTF.

This clonotype was detected ten times or more. This chain uses TRBV5-8 with TRBJ1-4; no clear D gene. This CDR3 is built from 13 residues. The V and J ends lost 0 bases and 7 bases respectively, with 7 bases between them. Germline-derived CDR1 and CDR2 are SGHTS and YDEGEE. In DNA, the CDR3 is TGTGCCAGCAGCTTGGTGGTGGGTGAAAAACTGTTTTTT. It codes for CASSLVVGEKLFF.

The V call is TRBV5-8, the J call TRBJ1-1, with 8 bases aligning to TRBD1. This CDR3 contains 16 residues. CDR1 and CDR2 from the germline V gene are SGHTS and YDEGEE. J gave up 1 base and V 4 bases, and 9 bases lay outside the gene matches. The CDR3 protein is CASSQTGDLSNTEAFF. CDR3 DNA: TGTGCCAGCAGCCAGACAGGGGATTTGTCGAACACTGAAGCTTTCTTT.

This clonotype was seen a few times. The chain combines TRBV12-3 or TRBV12-4 with TRBJ1-6; unclear D gene. Trimming left V 2 bases short and J 5 bases short, with 7 bases between. CDR3 length: 14 amino acids. The CDR3 nucleotides read TGTGCCAGCAGTTTAAGGCGGAATAATTCACCCCTCCACTTT. Its translation: CASSLRRNNSPLHF.

The sample holds many counts of this clonotype. This rearrangement joins TRBV7-9 to TRBJ2-7; TRBD2 matches at 8 bases. In germline, CDR1 is SEHNR, CDR2 FQNEAQ (reference sequence). This CDR3 region has 14 residues. V lost 1 base to trimming and J lost 3 bases; unmatched junction nucleotides: 2. The CDR3, as DNA: TGTGCCAGCAGCTTAGGAGCGGGGGACTACGAGCAGTACTTC. Amino acids: CASSLGAGDYEQYF.

Details on this clonotype: A read error may explain this, as a much larger clone is one base away. The CDR3 does not close with the conserved phenylalanine or tryptophan, likely indicating a read error. The chain combines TRBV20-1 with TRBJ1-6, with 8 bases that match TRBD1. V was clipped by 3 bases and J by 10 bases; unmatched bases: 8. Germline V gene sequence: CDR1 DFQATT, CDR2 SNEGSKA (reference sequence). This CDR3 is 14 amino acids long. CDR3 protein: CSASRQGKRSPLHL. CDR3 DNA: TGCAGTGCTAGTAGACAGGGGAAAAGATCACCCCTCCACCTT.

The CDR3 DNA reads TGCAGCGTTGAAGGTATCGACAGGGGGCCACGTCCCACTGAAGCTTTCTTT. It translates to CSVEGIDRGPRPTEAFF. The chain is built from TRBV29-1 and TRBJ1-1; 10 nucleotides line up with TRBD1. The CDR3 sequence is 17 residues long. CDR1 SQVTM and CDR2 ANQGSEA come from the germline V gene. Unmatched junction bases numbered 12, after V lost 1 base and J lost 4 bases.